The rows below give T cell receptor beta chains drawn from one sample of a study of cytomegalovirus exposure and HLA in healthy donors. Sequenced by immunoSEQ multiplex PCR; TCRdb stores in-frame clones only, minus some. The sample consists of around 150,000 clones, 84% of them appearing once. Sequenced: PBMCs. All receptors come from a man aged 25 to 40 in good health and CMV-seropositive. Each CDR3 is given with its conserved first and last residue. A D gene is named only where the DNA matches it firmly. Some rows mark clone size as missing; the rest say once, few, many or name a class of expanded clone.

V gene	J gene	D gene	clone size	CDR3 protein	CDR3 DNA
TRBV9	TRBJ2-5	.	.	CASSPSRGRETQYF	TGTGCCAGCAGCCCTTCTAGGGGCCGGGAGACCCAGTACTTC
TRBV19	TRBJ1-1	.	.	CASSPYRVTNTEAFF	TGTGCCAGTAGCCCCTACCGGGTTACGAACACTGAAGCTTTCTTT
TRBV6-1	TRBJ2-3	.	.	CASEGFGTDTQYF	TGTGCTAGCGAGGGATTCGGCACAGATACGCAGTATTTT
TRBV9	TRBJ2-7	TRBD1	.	CASSPQGSSSYEQYF	TGTGCCAGCAGCCCACAGGGGAGCAGCTCCTACGAGCAGTACTTC
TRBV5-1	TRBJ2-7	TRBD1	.	CASSLDVTGGEQYF	TGCGCCAGCAGCTTGGATGTAACAGGGGGCGAGCAGTACTTC
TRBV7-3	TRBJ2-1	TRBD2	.	CASSSTSGGHDEQFF	TGTGCCAGCAGCTCTACTAGCGGGGGGCACGATGAGCAGTTCTTC
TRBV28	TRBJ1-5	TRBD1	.	CASSFWEQGARQPQHF	TGTGCCAGCAGTTTTTGGGAACAGGGGGCAAGGCAGCCCCAGCATTTT
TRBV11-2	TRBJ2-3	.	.	CASSFGDGSTDTQYF	TGTGCCAGCAGCTTCGGCGACGGGAGCACAGATACGCAGTATTTT
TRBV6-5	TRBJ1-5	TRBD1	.	CASSQGGYQPQHF	TGTGCCAGCAGCCAAGGGGGCTATCAGCCCCAGCATTTT
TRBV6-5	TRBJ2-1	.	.	CASSYGEEYNEQFF	TGTGCCAGCAGTTATGGAGAGGAATACAATGAGCAGTTCTTC
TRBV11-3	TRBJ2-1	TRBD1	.	CASSLEGADEQFF	TGTGCCAGCAGCCTTGAGGGGGCGGATGAGCAGTTCTTC
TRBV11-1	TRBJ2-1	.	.	CASRGGAYNEQFF	TGTGCCAGCAGGGGGGGAGCGTACAATGAGCAGTTCTTC
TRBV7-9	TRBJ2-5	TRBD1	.	CASSLGDSQETQYF	TGTGCCAGCAGCTTAGGGGACAGCCAAGAGACCCAGTACTTC
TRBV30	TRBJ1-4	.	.	CAWSRIGGLFF	TGTGCCTGGAGCCGGATCGGGGGACTGTTTTTT
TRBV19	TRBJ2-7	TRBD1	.	CASRETGTGAFSEQYF	TGTGCCAGTAGAGAGACCGGGACAGGGGCCTTCTCCGAGCAGTACTTC
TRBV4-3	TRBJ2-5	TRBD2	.	CASSQGGASGVRETQYF	TGCGCCAGCAGCCAGGGGGGGGCTAGCGGGGTTCGGGAGACCCAGTACTTC
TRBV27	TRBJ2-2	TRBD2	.	CASSQTSGRASGELFF	TGTGCCAGCAGTCAAACTAGCGGGAGGGCCTCAGGGGAGCTGTTTTTT
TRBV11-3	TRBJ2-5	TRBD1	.	CASSLGAGGEETQYF	TGTGCCAGCAGCTTAGGGGCAGGGGGCGAGGAGACCCAGTACTTC
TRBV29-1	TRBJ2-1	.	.	CSVDGTSYNEQFF	TGCAGCGTTGACGGTACGTCGTACAATGAGCAGTTCTTC
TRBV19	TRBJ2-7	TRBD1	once	CASSAAGTAYSYEQYF	TGTGCCAGTAGTGCCGCCGGGACAGCCTACTCCTACGAGCAGTACTTC
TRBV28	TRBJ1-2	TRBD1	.	CASSLIRGIDYGYTF	TGTGCCAGCAGTTTAATCAGGGGGATCGACTATGGCTACACCTTC
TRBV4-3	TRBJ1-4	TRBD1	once	CASSQGDRVNEKLFF	TGCGCCAGCAGCCAAGGGGACAGGGTTAATGAAAAACTGTTTTTT
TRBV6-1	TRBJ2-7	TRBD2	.	CASSSSGPRYEQYF	TGTGCCAGCAGTTCTAGCGGGCCTCGCTACGAGCAGTACTTC
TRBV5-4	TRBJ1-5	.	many	CASSFQGNQPQHF	TGTGCCAGCAGCTTCCAGGGCAATCAGCCCCAGCATTTT
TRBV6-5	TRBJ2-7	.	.	CASSYWGSGYEQYF	TGTGCCAGCAGTTACTGGGGAAGCGGCTACGAGCAGTACTTC
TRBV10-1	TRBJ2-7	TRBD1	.	CASSAEPGQGAEQYF	TGCGCCAGCAGCGCTGAACCGGGACAGGGCGCCGAGCAGTACTTC
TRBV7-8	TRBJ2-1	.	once	CASGPRDGEQFF	TGTGCCAGCGGGCCGCGGGACGGGGAGCAGTTCTTC
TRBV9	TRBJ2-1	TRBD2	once	CASSPRAGGVNEQFF	TGTGCCAGCAGCCCGAGAGCGGGAGGGGTAAATGAGCAGTTCTTC
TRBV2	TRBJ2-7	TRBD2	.	CASSFPGLAVYEQYF	TGTGCCAGCAGTTTTCCGGGACTAGCGGTTTACGAGCAGTACTTC
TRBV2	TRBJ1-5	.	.	CASSEWSGNQPQHF	TGTGCCAGCAGTGAATGGTCCGGGAATCAGCCCCAGCATTTT
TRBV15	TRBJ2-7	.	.	CATSRGANYEQYF	TGTGCCACCAGCAGAGGGGCCAACTACGAGCAGTACTTC
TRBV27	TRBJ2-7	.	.	CASSLSSGTAYEQYF	TGTGCCAGCAGTTTATCGTCCGGGACTGCCTACGAGCAGTACTTC
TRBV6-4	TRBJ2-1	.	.	CASSVRGIGNEQFF	TGTGCCAGCAGTGTACGAGGGATAGGCAATGAGCAGTTCTTC
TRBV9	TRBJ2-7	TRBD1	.	CASSEGGTGLYEQYF	TGTGCCAGCAGTGAAGGGGGGACAGGGCTGTACGAGCAGTACTTC
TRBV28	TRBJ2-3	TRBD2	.	CASSSSGRTDTQYF	TGTGCCAGCAGTTCTAGCGGGAGGACAGATACGCAGTATTTT
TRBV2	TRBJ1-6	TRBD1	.	CASSGSTGGASPLHF	TGTGCCAGCAGTGGATCGACAGGGGGCGCATCACCCCTCCACTTT
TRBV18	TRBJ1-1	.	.	CATVSSVNTEAFF	TGTGCCACGGTAAGCTCCGTGAACACTGAAGCTTTCTTT
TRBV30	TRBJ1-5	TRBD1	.	CAWSVQGVEGNQPQHF	TGTGCCTGGAGTGTTCAGGGGGTCGAAGGCAATCAGCCCCAGCATTTT